The 24 T cell receptor beta chains given below trace back to one sample, sequenced in a study of T cell responses to AZD1222 COVID-19 vaccine. Sequencing used immunoSEQ multiplex PCR; TCRdb keeps in-frame clones, though not all of them. Found here are 60,000 to 85,000 clones, 60% to 85% of them singletons; the top ten hold roughly 29%. This material consisted of peripheral blood, taken 28 days after the second dose of the MenACWY control vaccine. Receptors originate from an adult who received the MenACWY meningococcal vaccine as a control.

This clone was seen once. The chain combines TRBV5-5 with TRBJ2-2; D remains ambiguous. This CDR3 spans 15 amino acids. Germline V gives CDR1 SGHKS, CDR2 YYEKEE (reference sequence). Trimming took off 0 bases at V and 2 bases at J, with 8 bases between the two ends. The CDR3 is CASSLGPGNTGELFF. The CDR3 DNA follows: TGTGCCAGCAGCTTGGGTCCGGGTAACACCGGGGAGCTGTTTTTT.

The chain employs TRBV18 and TRBJ1-4; the D is unclear. Per the germline V gene, CDR1 is KGHSH and CDR2 is LQKENI. CDR3 length equals 14 residues. Trimming left V 2 bases short and J 0 bases short, with 4 bases between. The CDR3 bases are TGTGCCAGCTCACCAAGGGCAACTAATGAAAAACTGTTTTTT. Translated: CASSPRATNEKLFF.

This clone has a single count. The rearrangement uses TRBV6-5 and TRBJ2-2, with a tentative D call TRBD2 (7 bases). Per germline, CDR1 MNHEY and CDR2 SVGAGI. This CDR3 has 14 residues. With 7 bases removed from V and 2 bases from J, the gap between germline ends came to 11 bases. The CDR3 protein is CASKGGLNTGELFF. The CDR3 region has the DNA TGTGCCAGCAAGGGGGGGTTAAACACCGGGGAGCTGTTTTTT.

This clone has a handful of counts. The chain carries TRBV15 and TRBJ2-2, with D tentatively TRBD1 (6 bases). V lost 3 bases, J lost 3 bases, and 8 bases lay in between. Germline V gene lookup returns CDR1 LNHNV and CDR2 YYDKDF (reference sequence). CDR3 length: 14 residues. CDR3 residues: CATSRGADTGELFF. DNA for the CDR3: TGTGCCACCAGCAGGGGGGCAGACACCGGGGAGCTGTTTTTT.

The chain is built from TRBV5-1 and TRBJ1-1; D uncertain. There are 14 residues in the CDR3. CDR1 is SGHRS, CDR2 YFSETQ, per germline. The V and J ends lost 5 bases and 1 base respectively, with 12 bases between them. CDR3 nucleotides: TGCGCCAGCAGGGCAGGCGGACGGAACACTGAAGCTTTCTTT. It encodes CASRAGGRNTEAFF.

This CDR3 is CASSLTDVKYAEAFF. The CDR3 nucleotides read TGCGCCAGCAGCCTGACCGACGTAAAGTACGCTGAAGCTTTCTTT. This sequence joins TRBV5-1 and TRBJ1-1; D gene ambiguous. Germline lookup yields CDR1 SGHRS and CDR2 YFSETQ. This CDR3 has 15 residues. V lost 4 bases, J lost 6 bases, and 19 bases lay in between.

V is TRBV12-3 or TRBV12-4 and J is TRBJ1-2; D uncertain. The CDR3 is 13 residues long. Trimming took off 6 bases at V and 6 bases at J, with 14 bases between the two ends. The CDR3 nucleotides read TGTGCCAGCAGGCCCACAGCACATAATGGCTACACCTTC. Translating gives CASRPTAHNGYTF.

The V gene is TRBV6-5, the J gene TRBJ2-3, with D hard to call. The CDR3 contains 15 residues. With 10 bases removed from V and 0 bases from J, the gap between germline ends came to 17 bases. Germline V gene lookup returns CDR1 MNHEY and CDR2 SVGAGI. The CDR3 sequence: CATRPRLGSTDTQYF. The CDR3 nucleotides are TGTGCCACCAGGCCCCGCCTGGGGAGCACAGATACGCAGTATTTT.

The chain uses TRBV9 and TRBJ1-2, with 12 nucleotides matching TRBD1. In germline, CDR1 is SGDLS, CDR2 YYNGEE. The CDR3 loop spans 17 amino acids. The J segment lost 7 bases and the V segment lost 3 bases, leaving 13 bases of the junction unmatched. In DNA form, the CDR3 reads TGTGCCAGCAGCGCACGGCGGGACAGGGGGCGAGGCGTTGGCTACACCTTC. Translated, it gives CASSARRDRGRGVGYTF.

This chain uses TRBV30 with TRBJ1-1; TRBD1 might be the D (6 bases). Germline CDR1 reads GTSNPN; CDR2 reads SVGIG (reference sequence). The V and J ends lost 2 bases and 2 bases respectively, with 18 bases between them. CDR3 size: 16 residues. DNA for the CDR3: TGTGCCTGGAGTCTGGGACAACTTCGACACAACACTGAAGCTTTCTTT. Amino acids: CAWSLGQLRHNTEAFF.

V is TRBV4-3 and J is TRBJ1-2, with 7 bases that match TRBD1. This CDR3 spans 14 amino acids. V shed 4 bases and J 4 bases; nucleotides not matched to a gene: 6. The V gene's germline CDR1 is LGHNA and CDR2 YSLEER. The CDR3 spells CASSPGQPGYGYTF. In nucleotides, the CDR3 is TGCGCCAGCAGCCCGGGACAGCCGGGCTATGGCTACACCTTC.

In the case of this clone: The sample contains more than one DNA sequence encoding this CDR3. CDR3 protein: CASTTGRGQETQYF. DNA for the CDR3: TGTGCCAGCACCACGGGGAGGGGCCAAGAGACCCAGTACTTC. V is TRBV6-5 and J is TRBJ2-5, with 7 bases matching TRBD2. V trimming: 7 bases; J trimming: 1 base; junction bases outside the gene matches: 6. CDR3 length equals 14 residues. Germline CDR1 and CDR2: MNHEY and SVGAGI.

The chain links TRBV11-2 to TRBJ1-1; D perhaps matches TRBD1 (5 bases). The germline gives CDR1 SGHAT, CDR2 FQNNGV. The V gene lost 6 bases and the J gene lost 4 bases, with 15 bases spanning the gap. The CDR3 has 14 residues. The CDR3, as DNA: TGTGCCAGCAGGGGACTTTGGGGGGGCACTGAAGCTTTCTTT. Protein product: CASRGLWGGTEAFF.

A single count supports this clone. This sequence joins TRBV10-3 and TRBJ2-3; 8 bases fit TRBD2. Germline V lookup: CDR1 ENHRY, CDR2 SYGVKD. The CDR3 consists of 16 residues. The ends lost 0 bases at V and 4 bases at J; junction bases unmatched: 6. The CDR3 sequence: CAISESRLAGADTQYF. The CDR3 DNA reads as TGTGCCATCAGTGAGTCCCGGCTAGCGGGCGCAGATACGCAGTATTTT.

This chain uses TRBV7-2 with TRBJ1-1; D is undetermined. The CDR3 loop spans 13 amino acids. V was trimmed by 6 bases and J by 3 bases, leaving 11 bases between them. The germline V gene encodes CDR1 SGHTA and CDR2 FQGNSA. The CDR3 protein is CASSRRVDTEAFF. CDR3 sequence (DNA): TGTGCCAGCAGTAGGAGGGTGGACACTGAAGCTTTCTTT.

This clone was seen a handful of times. The chain is built from TRBV4-2 and TRBJ1-5; 8 positions match TRBD1. Losses at the gene ends were 0 bases for V and 5 bases for J; bases not matched to a gene: 6. The germline gives CDR1 LGHNA, CDR2 YNFKEQ. The CDR3 length is 16 residues. CDR3 amino acids: CASSQEGTGGDQPQHF. The CDR3 DNA follows: TGTGCCAGCAGCCAAGAGGGCACAGGGGGAGATCAGCCCCAGCATTTT.

The chain carries TRBV28 and TRBJ2-1, with D possibly matching TRBD2 (5 bases). Germline lookup yields CDR1 MDHEN and CDR2 SYDVKM. The CDR3 totals 15 residues. Trimming took off 4 bases at V and 3 bases at J, with 13 bases between the two ends. CDR3 loop: CASSSDKRSYNEQFF. CDR3 coding DNA: TGTGCCAGCAGTTCTGATAAGCGGAGCTACAATGAGCAGTTCTTC.

DNA of the CDR3: TGTGCCAGCAACACCGCTTGGGACAGGAATGAAAAACTGTTTTTT. It translates to CASNTAWDRNEKLFF. The genes are TRBV28 and TRBJ1-4, with 8 positions matching TRBD1. The V segment lost 7 bases and the J segment 5 bases; nucleotides outside the gene matches: 9. Germline CDR1 MDHEN, CDR2 SYDVKM. The CDR3 has 15 residues.

The chain couples TRBV7-9 to TRBJ2-7, with TRBD2 as a possible D gene (6 bases). This CDR3 contains 15 residues. Trimming left V 1 base short and J 2 bases short, with 12 bases between. CDR1 and CDR2 from the germline V gene are SEHNR and FQNEAQ (reference sequence). The CDR3 nucleotides read TGTGCCAGCAGCTTAGGCGGGACCCTCCCCTACGAGCAGTACTTC. It is translated as CASSLGGTLPYEQYF.

This clone was seen only a few times. CDR3 sequence reads: CATSESGTSEQYF. The CDR3 DNA is TGTGCCACCAGTGAATCCGGGACGAGCGAGCAGTACTTC. The chain has TRBV24-1 and TRBJ2-7, with D tentatively TRBD1 or TRBD2 (5 bases each). Deletions cut 4 bases from V and 6 bases from J, with 12 bases between. CDR1 is KGHDR and CDR2 is SFDVKD in the germline V gene. The CDR3 spans 13 residues.

The chain combines TRBV2 with TRBJ1-1; D unresolved. The CDR3 runs to 11 residues. CDR1 and CDR2 (germline): SNHLY, FYNNEI. The V end lost 4 bases, the J end lost 2 bases, and 2 bases lay between the germline ends. The CDR3 sequence: CASSVNTEAFF. In nucleotides, the CDR3 is TGTGCCAGCAGTGTCAACACTGAAGCTTTCTTT.

The chain couples TRBV19 to TRBJ1-4; D unclear. Trimming took 3 bases from V and 6 from J, leaving 8 bases between them. CDR3 length equals 13 residues. Germline assignment: CDR1 LNHDA and CDR2 SQIVND (reference sequence). For the CDR3, the DNA is TGTGCCAGTAGTATTCCGGGCGATGAAAAACTGTTTTTT. Amino acids: CASSIPGDEKLFF. The full variable domain, in which reference TRBV19 and TRBJ1-4 provide the parts outside the CDR3, is DGGITQSPKYLFRKEGQNVTLSCEQNLNHDAMYWYRQDPGQGLRLIYYSQIVNDFQKGDIAEGYSVSREKKESFPLTVTSAQKNPTAFYLCASSIPGDEKLFFGSGTQLSVL.

V gene TRBV4-1 combines with J gene TRBJ1-2, with 7 positions matching TRBD1. Trimming took 1 base from V and 6 from J; bases not matched to a gene: 11. Germline lookup yields CDR1 MGHRA and CDR2 YSYEKL. CDR3 size: 16 residues. CDR3 nucleotides: TGCGCCAGCAGCCAAGCAGGGGCAGGGGGGTTGGATGGCTACACCTTC. Protein sequence: CASSQAGAGGLDGYTF.

V usage is TRBV3-1 (or the pseudogene TRBV3-2) and J usage is TRBJ2-1; no clear D gene. Germline V gives CDR1 LGHDT, CDR2 YNNKEL (reference sequence). This CDR3 spans 12 amino acids. Trimming removed 1 base from V and 9 bases from J, with 7 bases in between. This chain's CDR3 is CASSQVLGEQFF. The CDR3 DNA follows: TGTGCCAGCAGCCAAGTTTTAGGTGAGCAGTTCTTC.